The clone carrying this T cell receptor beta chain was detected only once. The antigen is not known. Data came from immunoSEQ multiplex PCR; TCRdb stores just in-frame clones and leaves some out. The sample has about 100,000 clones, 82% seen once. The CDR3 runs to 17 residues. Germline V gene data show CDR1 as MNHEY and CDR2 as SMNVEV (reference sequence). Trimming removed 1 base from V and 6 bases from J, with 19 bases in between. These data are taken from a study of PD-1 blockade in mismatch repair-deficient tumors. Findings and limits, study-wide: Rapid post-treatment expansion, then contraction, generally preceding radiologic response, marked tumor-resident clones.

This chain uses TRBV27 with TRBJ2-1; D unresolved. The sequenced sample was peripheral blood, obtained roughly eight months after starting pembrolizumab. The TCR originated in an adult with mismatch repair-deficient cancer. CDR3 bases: TGTGCCAGCAGTTTATATCCCAGGCAAACTCAACCCAATGAGCAGTTCTTC. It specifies CASSLYPRQTQPNEQFF.